These 29 T cell receptor beta chains originate from one sample sequenced in a study of control samples from healthy donors and cancer patients. TCRdb keeps only in-frame clones here, not all; method: immunoSEQ multiplex PCR. The table has about 130,000 clones, about 88% seen once; the top ten hold about 3.4%. The sequenced material came from blood. Source of these receptors: a man aged 50-59 years in good health.

V gene TRBV11-1 combines with J gene TRBJ2-1; 10 nucleotides line up with TRBD1. With V trimmed by 5 bases and J by 4 bases, 5 bases remained unmatched. The CDR3 is 15 residues long. Germline CDR1 is SGHAT and CDR2 is FQDESV (reference sequence). CDR3 region: CASSPDRGQYNEQFF. CDR3 DNA sequence: TGTGCCAGCAGCCCCGACAGGGGGCAATACAATGAGCAGTTCTTC.

J is TRBJ2-5 and V is TRBV7-9; 9 bases line up with TRBD1. Germline lookup yields CDR1 SEHNR and CDR2 FQNEAQ (reference sequence). The CDR3 spans 15 residues. V gave up 5 bases and J gave up 5 bases; unmatched junction bases: 9. The CDR3 loop reads CASSDNRGLGETQYF. CDR3 coding DNA: TGTGCCAGCAGCGACAACAGGGGGCTCGGGGAGACCCAGTACTTC.

V gene TRBV9 combines with J gene TRBJ2-1, with 9 bases fitting TRBD1. Germline CDR1 and CDR2: SGDLS and YYNGEE. Trimming took 4 bases from V and 4 from J; bases not matched to a gene: 12. The CDR3 loop spans 17 amino acids. CDR3: CASSSYPSGQGYNEQFF. As DNA, the CDR3 is TGTGCCAGCAGCAGCTATCCCTCCGGACAGGGGTACAATGAGCAGTTCTTC.

The V call is TRBV18, the J call TRBJ1-1; 7 bases match TRBD1. CDR3 length equals 15 residues. V shed 3 bases, J shed 0 bases, and the junction held 4 bases outside the gene matches. The V gene's germline CDR1 is KGHSH and CDR2 LQKENI. The DNA for the CDR3 is TGTGCCAGCTCACCCATGGGACAGTTGAACACTGAAGCTTTCTTT. It is translated as CASSPMGQLNTEAFF. The full variable domain, rest sourced from reference TRBV18 and TRBJ1-1, is NAGVMQNPRHLVRRRGQEARLRCSPMKGHSHVYWYRQLPEEGLKFMVYLQKENIIDESGMPKERFSAEFPKEGPSILRIQQVVRGDSAAYFCASSPMGQLNTEAFFGQGTRLTVV.

The chain couples TRBV27 to TRBJ2-3; 7 bases match TRBD2. V lost 1 base, J lost 1 base, and 5 bases stayed unmatched. Germline CDR1 and CDR2: MNHEY and SMNVEV (reference sequence). The CDR3 contains 16 residues. DNA for the CDR3: TGTGCCAGCAGTTTATGGGCGGGGGACGGCACAGATACGCAGTATTTT. Translated, it gives CASSLWAGDGTDTQYF.

The gene calls are TRBV19 and TRBJ2-7; TRBD2 is a possible D gene (6 bases). Trimming stripped 4 bases from V and 0 bases from J, with 10 bases between. Germline lookup yields CDR1 LNHDA and CDR2 SQIVND (reference sequence). The CDR3 loop spans 14 amino acids. The CDR3 reads CASSKGLPSYEQYF. CDR3 nucleotide sequence: TGTGCCAGTAGTAAGGGACTTCCCTCCTACGAGCAGTACTTC.

This chain uses TRBV30 with TRBJ2-4; D not certain. V gave up 1 base and J gave up 4 bases, with 5 bases separating them. Germline CDR1 reads GTSNPN; CDR2 reads SVGIG (reference sequence). This CDR3 has 12 residues. The DNA of the CDR3 is TGTGCCTGGAGTGCCCAAAAAAACATTCAGTACTTC. This codes for CAWSAQKNIQYF. The full variable domain, with the rest looked up from reference TRBV30 and TRBJ2-4, is SQTIHQWPATLVQPVGSPLSLECTVEGTSNPNLYWYRQAAGRGLQLLFYSVGIGQISSEVPQNLSASRPQDRQFILSSKKLLLSDSGFYLCAWSAQKNIQYFGAGTRLSVL.

The chain recombines TRBV4-1 with TRBJ1-1; weak D call: TRBD1 (5 bases). CDR1 is MGHRA, CDR2 YSYEKL, per germline. V gave up 1 base and J gave up 4 bases, with 13 bases separating them. The CDR3 loop spans 15 amino acids. The CDR3 coding sequence is TGCGCCAGCAGCCAAGGAACAGGTTGGCGCACTGAAGCTTTCTTT. This encodes CASSQGTGWRTEAFF.

This clone was seen a handful of times. The chain joins TRBV3-1 (or the pseudogene TRBV3-2) to TRBJ1-2; D ambiguous. From germline, CDR1 is LGHDT and CDR2 YNNKEL (reference sequence). V was trimmed by 0 bases and J by 4 bases, leaving 21 bases between them. The CDR3 contains 18 residues. The CDR3 region is CASSQDHGEGKASYGYTF. CDR3 DNA sequence: TGTGCCAGCAGCCAAGATCATGGCGAGGGAAAAGCCTCCTATGGCTACACCTTC.

The V gene is TRBV18, the J gene TRBJ2-3; 7 bases line up with TRBD2. Germline CDR1 and CDR2: KGHSH and LQKENI. The V segment lost 1 base and the J segment 2 bases; nucleotides outside the gene matches: 3. CDR3 length: 15 residues. The CDR3 coding sequence is TGTGCCAGCTCACCACTGCGGGGGAACACAGATACGCAGTATTTT. As protein: CASSPLRGNTDTQYF.

The J gene is TRBJ1-4, the V gene TRBV5-1; D remains unclear. The CDR3 covers 15 residues. CDR1 and CDR2 from the germline V gene are SGHRS and YFSETQ. The V and J ends lost 4 bases and 5 bases respectively, with 15 bases between them. The CDR3 DNA sequence: TGCGCCAGCAGCAAGGAGGGAGGCGGAAATGAAAAACTGTTTTTT. This gives the protein CASSKEGGGNEKLFF.

The J gene is TRBJ1-2, the V gene TRBV6-2 or TRBV6-3; 9 bases match TRBD1. The germline CDR1 and CDR2 sequences are MNHEY and SVGEGT. Trimming at V came to 4 bases and at J to 5 bases, leaving 14 bases not matched to a gene. The length of the CDR3 is 17 residues. DNA of the CDR3: TGTGCCAGCAGTTCCCTCTGGACAGGGGCCCCTAGGTATGGCTACACCTTC. Its protein product is CASSSLWTGAPRYGYTF.

This clone was detected once. This chain joins TRBV7-9 and TRBJ1-3; D gene ambiguous. V was trimmed by 5 bases and J by 0 bases, leaving 8 bases between them. Per germline, CDR1 SEHNR and CDR2 FQNEAQ (reference sequence). The CDR3 is 14 residues long. CDR3 amino acids: CASSPVNSGNTIYF. CDR3 in DNA: TGTGCCAGCAGCCCTGTAAACTCTGGAAACACCATATATTTT.

The chain couples TRBV25-1 to TRBJ2-5, with D maybe TRBD2 (6 bases). There are 15 residues in the CDR3. Germline loops: CDR1 MGHDK, CDR2 SYGVNS. V was clipped by 4 bases and J by 2 bases, with 14 bases between them. CDR3 loop: CASSGVWREQETQYF. In DNA form, the CDR3 reads TGTGCCAGCAGTGGGGTTTGGAGGGAGCAAGAGACCCAGTACTTC. The entire variable domain, with the rest obtained from reference TRBV25-1 and TRBJ2-5, is as follows: EADIYQTPRYLVIGTGKKITLECSQTMGHDKMYWYQQDPGMELHLIHYSYGVNSTEKGDLSSESTVSRIRTEHFPLTLESARPSHTSQYLCASSGVWREQETQYFGPGTRLLVL.

Details on this clone: The germline gene is not matched at one end of the junction; a read error may be the cause. The genes are TRBV7-9 and TRBJ1-3; TRBD1 is a possible D gene (5 bases). Germline V lookup: CDR1 SEHNR, CDR2 FQNEAQ (reference sequence). The CDR3 covers 12 residues. DNA of the CDR3: TGTGCCAGCAGCCCGTCGGGGACCCGAAAAAATTTT. Protein: CASSPSGTRKNF.

V gene TRBV13 combines with J gene TRBJ2-2, with TRBD2 matching 15 bases. The V gene end was trimmed by 2 bases and the J gene end by 5 bases; junction bases not matched to a gene: 9. This CDR3 comprises 19 residues. Germline assignment: CDR1 PRHDT and CDR2 FYEKMQ (reference sequence). As DNA, the CDR3 is TGTGCCAGCAGCTTATATCGGGGACTAGCGGGGGGCATGACCGGGGAGCTGTTTTTT. Its protein is CASSLYRGLAGGMTGELFF.

About this clone: At the DNA level, this CDR3 is encoded by other sequences in the same sample as well. This rearrangement joins TRBV3-1 (or the pseudogene TRBV3-2) to TRBJ2-7; 13 bases agree with TRBD2. From germline, CDR1 is LGHDT and CDR2 YNNKEL (reference sequence). The CDR3 length is 16 residues. The V and J ends lost 4 bases and 0 bases, in that order; junction bases with no gene match: 3. The CDR3 spells CASSLGLAGYSYEQYF. The CDR3 coding sequence is TGTGCCAGCAGCCTGGGACTAGCGGGGTACTCCTACGAGCAGTACTTC.

This clone appeared a single time. V usage is TRBV5-4 and J usage is TRBJ1-4; no reliable D call. The germline V and J ends were trimmed by 0 bases and 0 bases, with 3 bases remaining between them. This CDR3 is built from 14 residues. The germline CDR1 and CDR2 sequences are SGHNT and YYREEE (reference sequence). The chain's CDR3 is CASSLGATNEKLFF. CDR3 sequence (DNA): TGTGCCAGCAGCTTGGGGGCAACTAATGAAAAACTGTTTTTT.

The V call is TRBV12-5, the J call TRBJ1-1; 11 positions match TRBD1. The CDR3 has 15 residues. Germline lookup yields CDR1 LGHNT and CDR2 FRNRAP. Losses at the gene ends were 5 bases for V and 2 bases for J; bases not matched to a gene: 4. The CDR3: CASGPGTGGNTEAFF. The CDR3 DNA is TGTGCTAGTGGTCCGGGGACAGGGGGTAACACTGAAGCTTTCTTT.

The chain is built from TRBV6-2 or TRBV6-3 and TRBJ1-1; unclear D gene. The CDR3 is 15 residues long. Germline-derived CDR1 and CDR2 are MNHEY and SVGEGT. The V and J ends lost 2 bases and 4 bases respectively, with 14 bases between them. DNA for the CDR3: TGTGCCAGCAGTTACGTTAGGAGGGCAGGCACTGAAGCTTTCTTT. Translation: CASSYVRRAGTEAFF.

The V call is TRBV12-3 or TRBV12-4, the J call TRBJ1-2, with D uncertain. CDR3 length: 12 amino acids. Trimming removed 6 bases from V and 8 bases from J, with 13 bases in between. The CDR3 here is CASSGLRRGYTF. The DNA for the CDR3 is TGTGCCAGCAGCGGACTCCGGCGGGGCTACACCTTC.

This chain joins TRBV5-3 and TRBJ2-5, with D uncertain. TRBV5-3 is assigned to the ORF class and has an uncertain function. Trimming pared 4 bases from V and 5 bases from J, leaving 15 bases between. This CDR3 has 14 residues. Here the CDR3 DNA reads TGTGCCAGAAGCGGGAAGTGGGTGGGTGAGACCCAGTACTTC. Translated: CARSGKWVGETQYF.

The chain uses TRBV28 and TRBJ2-7; the D is unclear. CDR3 length: 13 residues. Germline CDR1 is MDHEN and CDR2 is SYDVKM. The V end was cut by 5 bases, the J end by 6 bases, with 14 bases between. Here the CDR3 DNA reads TGTGCCAGCAGTACCTCCCCCCAGAGCGAGCAGTACTTC. Translation: CASSTSPQSEQYF.

The chain recombines TRBV11-3 with TRBJ2-5, with TRBD2 matching 9 bases. This CDR3 has 15 residues. Germline loops: CDR1 SGHNT, CDR2 YENEEA. V was pared by 4 bases and J by 6 bases, with 9 bases of the junction left unmatched. The CDR3 loop reads CASSSSAGGQQTQYF. The CDR3 DNA reads as TGTGCCAGCAGCTCGTCAGCGGGGGGTCAACAGACCCAGTACTTC.

This chain joins TRBV5-1 and TRBJ2-1; D is perhaps TRBD2 (6 bases). The CDR3 loop spans 14 amino acids. The germline CDR1 and CDR2 sequences are SGHRS and YFSETQ. V was clipped by 4 bases and J by 4 bases, with 12 bases between them. CDR3 residues: CASSTSRGYNEQFF. CDR3 DNA: TGCGCCAGCAGCACGTCCCGGGGGTACAATGAGCAGTTCTTC.

This clone has only a few counts. The gene calls are TRBV9 and TRBJ2-1; 12 bases line up with TRBD2. V lost 0 bases and J lost 2; bases outside the gene matches: 3. The CDR3 is 17 residues long. CDR1 and CDR2 from the germline V gene are SGDLS and YYNGEE. The CDR3 bases are TGTGCCAGCAGCGTAGCAACTAGCGGGGGGACCTACAATGAGCAGTTCTTC. Its protein is CASSVATSGGTYNEQFF.

The V call is TRBV6-2 or TRBV6-3, the J call TRBJ2-3; TRBD2 aligns across 8 bases. With V trimmed by 2 bases and J by 4 bases, 2 bases remained unmatched. The CDR3 totals 14 residues. Germline CDR1 is MNHEY and CDR2 is SVGEGT. CDR3 in amino acids: CASSYAGGADTQYF. The CDR3 DNA reads as TGTGCCAGCAGTTACGCGGGGGGCGCAGATACGCAGTATTTT.

Only one count was recorded for this clone. The chain employs TRBV12-3 or TRBV12-4 and TRBJ1-1; D not certain. The CDR3 spans 13 residues. V gave up 3 bases and J gave up 4 bases, with 9 bases separating them. CDR3 region: CASSFKRLTEAFF. The CDR3 bases are TGTGCCAGCAGTTTTAAACGGCTCACTGAAGCTTTCTTT.

The chain joins TRBV6-5 to TRBJ1-6; TRBD1 aligns across 9 bases. The germline CDR1 and CDR2 sequences are MNHEY and SVGAGI. Trimming took 6 bases from V and 8 from J; bases not matched to a gene: 8. CDR3 length: 15 amino acids. Written as DNA, the CDR3 is TGTGCCAGCAGCCAAGGGGGGACAGGGTATTCACCCCTCCACTTT. Translating it yields CASSQGGTGYSPLHF.